Each of the 32 T cell receptor beta chains below was sequenced from the same sample in a study of CD8 T cells in ankylosing spondylitis. A single record per CDR3 protein comes from TCRdb applying MiXCR to the 5' RACE reads. The data hold about 220,000 distinct CDR3 sequences, with about 26% observed a single time. Sequences were obtained from blood, either unsorted or a sorted T cell fraction (not recorded which). These receptors all come from a male donor with ankylosing spondylitis or in good health (not recorded which).

The V gene is TRBV12-3 or TRBV12-4, the J gene TRBJ2-7; TRBD2 is a possible D gene (6 bases). The CDR3 totals 14 residues. Trimming removed 5 bases at V and 4 bases at J, with 15 bases between. CDR3 amino acids: CASSPPGLRYEQYF. Written as DNA, the CDR3 is TGTGCCAGCAGTCCTCCGGGACTCCGATACGAGCAGTACTTC.

The chain recombines TRBV20-1 with TRBJ2-7, with D unclear. V gave up 3 bases and J gave up 3 bases, with 12 bases separating them. This CDR3 region has 13 residues. Germline loops: CDR1 DFQATT, CDR2 SNEGSKA (reference sequence). The CDR3 coding sequence is TGCAGTGCTAGCTACGGGTTGGACTACGAGCAGTACTTC. This translates into CSASYGLDYEQYF.

V gene TRBV29-1 combines with J gene TRBJ1-6; D not resolved. Germline V gene lookup returns CDR1 SQVTM and CDR2 ANQGSEA. V gave up 4 bases and J gave up 7 bases, with 14 bases separating them. This CDR3 is 14 amino acids long. CDR3 nucleotides: TGCAGCGTTGCCTTCGGGCAGCCGAATTCACCCCTCCACTTT. It translates to CSVAFGQPNSPLHF.

This clonotype appeared many times. V is TRBV5-1 and J is TRBJ2-7; TRBD1 matches at 12 bases. The trim removed 3 bases at V and 5 bases at J, leaving 9 bases unmatched. This CDR3 is built from 16 residues. CDR1 is SGHRS, CDR2 YFSETQ, per germline. CDR3 amino acids: CASSSTGTGGADEQYF. As DNA, the CDR3 is TGCGCCAGCAGCTCGACCGGGACAGGGGGCGCAGACGAGCAGTACTTC.

This clonotype has ten or more counts. The genes are TRBV29-1 and TRBJ2-7; the match to TRBD1 covers 9 bases. CDR1 is SQVTM, CDR2 ANQGSEA, per germline. The CDR3 extends over 15 amino acids. V shed 0 bases, J shed 7 bases, and the junction held 10 bases outside the gene matches. CDR3 nucleotide sequence: TGCAGCGTTGAAGATCCCACAGGGGGCCGGAGGGAGCAGTACTTC. Protein product: CSVEDPTGGRREQYF.

This clonotype appeared many times. The V call is TRBV7-6, the J call TRBJ1-6, with 8 bases matching TRBD1. The CDR3 loop spans 16 amino acids. The junction had 3 bases not matched to a gene; V was cut back by 5 bases and J by 0 bases. CDR1 and CDR2 from the germline V gene are SGHVS and FNYEAQ. Here the CDR3 DNA reads TGTGCCAGCAGCGGACAGGGCGGCTCCTATAATTCACCCCTCCACTTT. Protein sequence: CASSGQGGSYNSPLHF.

The gene calls are TRBV20-1 and TRBJ1-1, with no clear D. The CDR3 is 14 residues long. Trimming removed 4 bases from V and 5 bases from J, with 17 bases in between. Germline V CDR1 and CDR2: DFQATT, SNEGSKA (reference sequence). The CDR3 loop is CSATHGSVRTEAFF. In nucleotides, the CDR3 is TGCAGTGCTACTCATGGTTCGGTGAGGACTGAAGCTTTCTTT.

This chain connects TRBV9 to TRBJ1-6; 7 bases map to TRBD1. This CDR3 spans 16 amino acids. Per germline, CDR1 SGDLS and CDR2 YYNGEE. Unmatched junction bases numbered 7, after V lost 0 bases and J lost 7 bases. The CDR3 loop is CASSVGPRGLNSPLHF. Here the CDR3 DNA reads TGTGCCAGCAGCGTAGGCCCTAGGGGGCTCAATTCACCCCTCCACTTT.

The V call is TRBV9, the J call TRBJ2-5; D gene ambiguous. This CDR3 has 14 amino acids. Germline lookup yields CDR1 SGDLS and CDR2 YYNGEE. V was shortened by 4 bases and J by 1 base, with 11 bases between the two germline ends. In DNA form, the CDR3 reads TGTGCCAGCAGCCCCTTGGGGTCCCAAGAGACCCAGTACTTC. Amino acids: CASSPLGSQETQYF.

This chain joins TRBV12-3 or TRBV12-4 and TRBJ2-2, with D hard to call. CDR3 size: 14 residues. V gave up 1 base and J gave up 7 bases, with 10 bases separating them. The CDR3 sequence is CASSLGQANGELFF. The CDR3 bases are TGTGCCAGCAGTTTAGGTCAGGCTAACGGGGAGCTGTTTTTT.

CDR3: CASIDRAKTEAFF. In DNA form, the CDR3 reads TGTGCCAGCATTGACAGGGCCAAGACTGAAGCTTTCTTT. This chain links TRBV27 with TRBJ1-1; 7 bases align to TRBD1. Per germline, CDR1 MNHEY and CDR2 SMNVEV (reference sequence). V lost 7 bases, J lost 5 bases, and 7 bases stayed unmatched. This CDR3 has 13 amino acids.

The gene calls are TRBV29-1 and TRBJ2-1, with 10 bases fitting TRBD2. The CDR3 has 18 amino acids. Germline trimming cut 8 bases from V and 3 bases from J; bases unmatched to any gene: 19. From germline, CDR1 is SQVTM and CDR2 ANQGSEA. Here the CDR3 reads CSSSLAGVSGGYYNEQFF. The CDR3 bases are TGCAGCTCCTCCCTAGCGGGAGTTTCTGGGGGTTACTACAATGAGCAGTTCTTC.

This clonotype was counted a few times. The V call is TRBV28, the J call TRBJ2-5; 7 bases fit TRBD1. There are 14 residues in the CDR3. Germline V gene sequence: CDR1 MDHEN, CDR2 SYDVKM. The ends lost 4 bases at V and 5 bases at J; junction bases unmatched: 7. The CDR3 loop is CASSSQGIRETQYF. DNA of the CDR3: TGTGCCAGCAGTTCACAGGGGATCAGGGAGACCCAGTACTTC. The variable domain in full, completed from reference TRBV28 and TRBJ2-5, reads DVKVTQSSRYLVKRTGEKVFLECVQDMDHENMFWYRQDPGLGLRLIYFSYDVKMKEKGDIPEGYSVSREKKERFSLILESASTNQTSMYLCASSSQGIRETQYFGPGTRLLVL.

This clonotype has at least ten counts. The V call is TRBV2, the J call TRBJ1-5, with 11 positions matching TRBD1. Germline V gives CDR1 SNHLY, CDR2 FYNNEI. The CDR3 sequence is 14 residues long. The V gene end was trimmed by 4 bases and the J gene end by 6 bases; junction bases not matched to a gene: 2. For the CDR3, the DNA is TGTGCCAGCAGTGGAGGGACAGGGGGTCAGCCCCAGCATTTT. Protein: CASSGGTGGQPQHF.

The chain combines TRBV4-2 with TRBJ2-7; D gene ambiguous. The V gene's germline CDR1 is LGHNA and CDR2 YNFKEQ. This CDR3 has 13 residues. Trimming took 0 bases from V and 3 from J, leaving 6 bases between them. CDR3 bases: TGTGCCAGCAGCCAAGACGGTTACTACGAGCAGTACTTC. This encodes CASSQDGYYEQYF.

This clonotype was picked up many times. The V and J genes are TRBV5-1 and TRBJ1-1, with no clear D. The CDR3 loop spans 15 amino acids. Germline V gene lookup returns CDR1 SGHRS and CDR2 YFSETQ. V was clipped by 0 bases and J by 4 bases, with 13 bases between them. The CDR3 reads CASSLDGASGTEAFF. CDR3 DNA sequence: TGCGCCAGCAGCTTGGATGGAGCTTCAGGCACTGAAGCTTTCTTT. The full variable domain, with the rest looked up from reference TRBV5-1 and TRBJ1-1, is KAGVTQTPRYLIKTRGQQVTLSCSPISGHRSVSWYQQTPGQGLQFLFEYFSETQRNKGNFPGRFSGRQFSNSRSEMNVSTLELGDSALYLCASSLDGASGTEAFFGQGTRLTVV.

This clonotype was counted between two and nine times. The chain joins TRBV5-5 to TRBJ2-3; D tentatively reads TRBD1 or TRBD2 (5 bases each). The V end was cut by 3 bases, the J end by 3 bases, with 17 bases between. The V gene's germline CDR1 is SGHKS and CDR2 YYEKEE (reference sequence). There are 16 residues in the CDR3. CDR3: CASSSGLGGVTDTQYF. The CDR3 DNA is TGTGCCAGCAGCTCCGGTCTTGGGGGAGTGACAGATACGCAGTATTTT.

This clonotype was observed at least ten times. This rearrangement joins TRBV7-8 to TRBJ2-3; D uncertain. Trimming left V 5 bases short and J 4 bases short, with 7 bases between. The germline CDR1 and CDR2 sequences are SGHVS and FQNEAQ. CDR3 size: 12 residues. The CDR3 region is CASSPKPDTQYF. The CDR3 coding sequence is TGTGCCAGCAGCCCTAAACCAGATACGCAGTATTTT. Looking up the rest from reference TRBV7-8 and TRBJ2-3 gives the full variable domain: GAGVSQSPRYKVAKRGQDVALRCDPISGHVSLFWYQQALGQGPEFLTYFQNEAQLDKSGLPSDRFFAERPEGSVSTLKIQRTQQEDSAVYLCASSPKPDTQYFGPGTRLTVL.

The gene calls are TRBV4-2 and TRBJ2-7; 9 positions agree with TRBD1. V trimming: 0 bases; J trimming: 4 bases; junction bases outside the gene matches: 1. The CDR3 has 14 amino acids. From germline, CDR1 is LGHNA and CDR2 YNFKEQ. CDR3 amino acids: CASSQDGQGYEQYF. As DNA, the CDR3 is TGTGCCAGCAGCCAAGACGGACAGGGGTACGAGCAGTACTTC.

The chain is built from TRBV29-1 and TRBJ2-7; 12 nucleotides agree with TRBD2. The germline gives CDR1 SQVTM, CDR2 ANQGSEA. The trim removed 4 bases at V and 6 bases at J, leaving 13 bases unmatched. This CDR3 contains 16 residues. This CDR3 reads CSVGELAGGRFCEQYF. The CDR3 coding sequence is TGCAGCGTTGGAGAGCTAGCGGGAGGGCGGTTCTGCGAGCAGTACTTC.

This chain joins TRBV10-3 and TRBJ1-2; weak D call: TRBD1 (5 bases). The germline V gene has CDR1 ENHRY and CDR2 SYGVKD. The V and J ends lost 6 bases and 2 bases respectively, with 10 bases between them. CDR3 length: 13 amino acids. The CDR3 sequence: CAIRIGENYGYTF. CDR3 coding DNA: TGTGCCATCAGGATAGGGGAGAACTATGGCTACACCTTC.

The V gene is TRBV5-1, the J gene TRBJ2-1; 7 positions match TRBD2. CDR1 SGHRS and CDR2 YFSETQ come from the germline V gene. V was pared by 4 bases and J by 6 bases, with 4 bases of the junction left unmatched. This CDR3 spans 13 amino acids. The CDR3 region has the DNA TGCGCCAGCAGCACGGGGACTACCAATGAGCAGTTCTTC. Its protein product is CASSTGTTNEQFF.

This clonotype came up many times. The chain couples TRBV20-1 to TRBJ2-1; TRBD2 agrees at 8 bases. V lost 0 bases, J lost 5 bases, and 9 bases stayed unmatched. This CDR3 contains 16 residues. The germline gives CDR1 DFQATT, CDR2 SNEGSKA (reference sequence). CDR3 nucleotides: TGCAGTGCTAGAGATCAGGCTAGCGGGCTACACAATGAGCAGTTCTTC. Its translation: CSARDQASGLHNEQFF.

This clonotype occurred many times. The rearrangement joins TRBV5-1 to TRBJ1-1, with 8 bases matching TRBD1. Germline-derived CDR1 and CDR2 are SGHRS and YFSETQ. With 0 bases clipped from V and 6 bases from J, the junction kept 10 bases outside the gene matches. The CDR3 is made up of 16 amino acids. The CDR3 region is CASSLVGQGVIAEAFF. CDR3 DNA sequence: TGCGCCAGCAGCTTGGTAGGACAGGGAGTTATTGCTGAAGCTTTCTTT.

There are many counts of this clonotype. CDR3 coding DNA: TGCGCCAGCAGCTCGGGATCTAGGTCCTACAATGAGCAGTTCTTC. Translation gives CASSSGSRSYNEQFF. The chain employs TRBV5-1 and TRBJ2-1, with D perhaps matching TRBD2 (5 bases). Germline V lookup: CDR1 SGHRS, CDR2 YFSETQ. The CDR3 is made up of 15 amino acids. The germline V and J ends were trimmed by 3 bases and 1 base, with 11 bases remaining between them. Full variable domain (outside the CDR3, taken from reference TRBV5-1 and TRBJ2-1): KAGVTQTPRYLIKTRGQQVTLSCSPISGHRSVSWYQQTPGQGLQFLFEYFSETQRNKGNFPGRFSGRQFSNSRSEMNVSTLELGDSALYLCASSSGSRSYNEQFFGPGTRLTVL.

This sequence joins TRBV5-5 and TRBJ2-1; no definite D call. V was cut by 6 bases and J by 9 bases, with 16 bases left in between. The CDR3 loop spans 13 amino acids. CDR1 and CDR2 (germline): SGHKS, YYEKEE (reference sequence). For the CDR3, the DNA is TGTGCCAGCAACCCTAATTCCATTGCTGAGCAGTTCTTC. This encodes CASNPNSIAEQFF. Complete variable domain (other parts from reference TRBV5-5 and TRBJ2-1): DAGVTQSPTHLIKTRGQQVTLRCSPISGHKSVSWYQQVLGQGPQFIFQYYEKEERGRGNFPDRFSARQFPNYSSELNVNALLLGDSALYLCASNPNSIAEQFFGPGTRLTVL.

The V call is TRBV7-3, the J call TRBJ1-1, with a weak D call TRBD1 (5 bases). The length of the CDR3 is 14 residues. With 5 bases removed from V and 2 bases from J, the gap between germline ends came to 12 bases. From germline, CDR1 is SGHTA and CDR2 FQGTGA. The CDR3 here is CASSPRQTNTEAFF. DNA for the CDR3: TGTGCCAGCAGCCCCCGACAGACTAACACTGAAGCTTTCTTT.

J is TRBJ1-1 and V is TRBV10-3; the match to TRBD1 covers 8 bases. V was pared by 1 base and J by 0 bases, with 1 base of the junction left unmatched. The germline gives CDR1 ENHRY, CDR2 SYGVKD. The length of the CDR3 is 15 residues. The CDR3 DNA reads as TGTGCCATCAGTGAGTGGACAGGGATGAACACTGAAGCTTTCTTT. This encodes CAISEWTGMNTEAFF.

The CDR3 protein is CASSPQRTDTQYF. CDR3 bases: TGTGCCAGCTCACCTCAGCGGACAGATACGCAGTATTTT. V is TRBV18 and J is TRBJ2-3, with D possibly TRBD2 on 5 matching bases. Looked up from germline, CDR1 is KGHSH and CDR2 is LQKENI. The ends were cut back, 3 bases at V and 3 bases at J, with 7 bases in the middle. CDR3 size: 13 residues.

V is TRBV12-3 or TRBV12-4 and J is TRBJ2-7; D call uncertain. Trimming cost V 4 bases and J 0 bases, with 7 bases left between them. The CDR3 runs 13 residues. The CDR3 reads CASSYTGSYEQYF. The CDR3, as DNA: TGTGCCAGCAGTTACACTGGCTCCTACGAGCAGTACTTC.

In its sample, this clonotype was seen many times. V usage is TRBV20-1 and J usage is TRBJ2-7, with D uncertain. Trimming cost V 5 bases and J 3 bases, with 11 bases left between them. The CDR3 has 12 amino acids. CDR1 and CDR2 (germline): DFQATT, SNEGSKA (reference sequence). CDR3 sequence reads: CSAVGKVYEQYF. DNA for the CDR3: TGCAGTGCTGTGGGAAAGGTCTACGAGCAGTACTTC.

This chain connects TRBV6-2 or TRBV6-3 to TRBJ2-1; tentative D call: TRBD2 (6 bases). CDR1 is MNHEY, CDR2 SVGEGT, per germline. The CDR3 has 14 residues. Deletions cut 7 bases from V and 6 bases from J, with 16 bases between. CDR3 nucleotide sequence: TGTGCCAGCAAATGGATCACTAGCTCCAATGAGCAGTTCTTC. This sequence encodes CASKWITSSNEQFF.